Given below is one T cell receptor (beta chain) in context. Antigen specificity is unknown. 5' RACE that incorporated UMI labels was used to prepare the TRB cDNA libraries. For each CDR3 protein, TCRdb gives one entry from its re-call of the 5' RACE reads, without DNA. This sample contains around 160,000 distinct CDR3 sequences. This sample is part of a study of CXCR3-negative and CXCR3-positive naive CD8 T cells. General study points: Naive cells with CXCR3 showed TRB CDR3s that were more hydrophobic than those in CXCR3-negative naive cells.

This CDR3 has 13 amino acids. Germline CDR1 and CDR2: SQVTM and ANQGSEA. Material for sequencing was naive CXCR3+ CD8+ T cells from blood. The sample's subset: CD45RO-CCR7+CD27+CD95- naive CD8+ T cells expressing CXCR3 (TNR3+). This receptor was obtained from a human donor in good health. Some clones in this sample may be carry-over from other donors' samples. This sequence joins TRBV29-1 and TRBJ2-7; TCRdb gives TRBD2 as the D gene, but with no DNA this cannot be confirmed. The CDR3 region is CSVVWTSAGEQYF.